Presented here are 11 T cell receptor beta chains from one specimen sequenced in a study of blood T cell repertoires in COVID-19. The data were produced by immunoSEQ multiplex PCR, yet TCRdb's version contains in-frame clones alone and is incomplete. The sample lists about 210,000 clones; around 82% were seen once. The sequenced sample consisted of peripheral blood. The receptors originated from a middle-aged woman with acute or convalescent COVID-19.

DNA of the CDR3: TGTGCCAGCAGTTCAGCGGGGCTGACAGATACGCAGTATTTT. Translation: CASSSAGLTDTQYF. The chain carries TRBV27 and TRBJ2-3, with TRBD2 matching over 7 bases. Germline CDR1 is MNHEY and CDR2 is SMNVEV (reference sequence). CDR3 length: 14 residues. The trim removed 4 bases at V and 3 bases at J, leaving 4 bases unmatched.

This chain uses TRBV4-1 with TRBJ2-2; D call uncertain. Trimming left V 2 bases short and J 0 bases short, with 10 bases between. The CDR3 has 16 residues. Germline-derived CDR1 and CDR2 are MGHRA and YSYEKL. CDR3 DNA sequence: TGCGCCAGCAGCCAACCCAGGCAGCCGAACACCGGGGAGCTGTTTTTT. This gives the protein CASSQPRQPNTGELFF.

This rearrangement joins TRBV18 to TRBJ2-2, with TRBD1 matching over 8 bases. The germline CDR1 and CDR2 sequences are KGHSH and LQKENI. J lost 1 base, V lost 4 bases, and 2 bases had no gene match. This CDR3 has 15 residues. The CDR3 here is CASSLDRENTGELFF. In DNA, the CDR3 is TGTGCCAGCTCACTGGACAGGGAGAACACCGGGGAGCTGTTTTTT.

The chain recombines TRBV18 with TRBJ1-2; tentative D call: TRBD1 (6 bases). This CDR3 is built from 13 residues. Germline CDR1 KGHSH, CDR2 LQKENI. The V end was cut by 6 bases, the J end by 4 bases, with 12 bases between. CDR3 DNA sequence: TGTGCCAGCTCGCCGGACAGTAGCTATGGCTACACCTTC. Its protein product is CASSPDSSYGYTF.

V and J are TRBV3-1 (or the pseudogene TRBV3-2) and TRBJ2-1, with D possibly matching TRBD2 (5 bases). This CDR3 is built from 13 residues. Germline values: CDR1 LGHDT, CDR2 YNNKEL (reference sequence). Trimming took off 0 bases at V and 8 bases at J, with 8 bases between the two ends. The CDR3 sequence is CASSQDPGDEQFF. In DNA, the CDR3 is TGTGCCAGCAGCCAAGATCCCGGGGATGAGCAGTTCTTC.

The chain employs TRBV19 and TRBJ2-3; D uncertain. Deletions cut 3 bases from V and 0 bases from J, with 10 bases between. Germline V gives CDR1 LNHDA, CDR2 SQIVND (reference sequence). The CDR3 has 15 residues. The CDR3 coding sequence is TGTGCCAGTAGTATTAGCTCACCTAGCACAGATACGCAGTATTTT. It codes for CASSISSPSTDTQYF. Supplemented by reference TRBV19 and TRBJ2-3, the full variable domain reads DGGITQSPKYLFRKEGQNVTLSCEQNLNHDAMYWYRQDPGQGLRLIYYSQIVNDFQKGDIAEGYSVSREKKESFPLTVTSAQKNPTAFYLCASSISSPSTDTQYFGPGTRLTVL.

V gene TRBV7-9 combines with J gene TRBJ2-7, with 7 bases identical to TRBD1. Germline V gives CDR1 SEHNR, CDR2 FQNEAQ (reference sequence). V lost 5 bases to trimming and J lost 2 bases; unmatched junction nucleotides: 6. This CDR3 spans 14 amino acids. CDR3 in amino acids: CASSNRDRPYEQYF. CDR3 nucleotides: TGTGCCAGCAGCAACCGGGACAGACCCTACGAGCAGTACTTC. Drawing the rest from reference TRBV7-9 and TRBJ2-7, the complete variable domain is DTGVSQNPRHKITKRGQNVTFRCDPISEHNRLYWYRQTLGQGPEFLTYFQNEAQLEKSRLLSDRFSAERPKGSFSTLEIQRTEQGDSAMYLCASSNRDRPYEQYFGPGTRLTVT.

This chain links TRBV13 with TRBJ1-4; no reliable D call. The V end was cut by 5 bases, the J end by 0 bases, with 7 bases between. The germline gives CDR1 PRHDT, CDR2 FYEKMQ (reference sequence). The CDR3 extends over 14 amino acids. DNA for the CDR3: TGTGCCAGCAGCCTGGCTGCAACTAATGAAAAACTGTTTTTT. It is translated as CASSLAATNEKLFF.

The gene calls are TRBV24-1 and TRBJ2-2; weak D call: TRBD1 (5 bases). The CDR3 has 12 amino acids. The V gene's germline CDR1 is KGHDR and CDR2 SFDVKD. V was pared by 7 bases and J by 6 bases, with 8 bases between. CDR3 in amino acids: CATSQGSGELFF. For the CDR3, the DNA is TGTGCCACCAGCCAGGGATCCGGGGAGCTGTTTTTT.

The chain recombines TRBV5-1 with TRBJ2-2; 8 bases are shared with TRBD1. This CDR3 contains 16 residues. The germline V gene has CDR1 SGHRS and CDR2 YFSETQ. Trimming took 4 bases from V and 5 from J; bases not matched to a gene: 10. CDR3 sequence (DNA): TGCGCCAGCAGCCAATCGGGGACAGGCGGGACCGGGGAGCTGTTTTTT. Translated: CASSQSGTGGTGELFF.

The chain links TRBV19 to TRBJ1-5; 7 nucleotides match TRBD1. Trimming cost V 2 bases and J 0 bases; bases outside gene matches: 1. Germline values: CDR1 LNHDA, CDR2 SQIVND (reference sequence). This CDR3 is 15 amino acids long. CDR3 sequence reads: CASSITGDSNQPQHF. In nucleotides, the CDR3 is TGTGCCAGTAGTATAACAGGGGATAGCAATCAGCCCCAGCATTTT. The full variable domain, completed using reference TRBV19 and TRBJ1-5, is DGGITQSPKYLFRKEGQNVTLSCEQNLNHDAMYWYRQDPGQGLRLIYYSQIVNDFQKGDIAEGYSVSREKKESFPLTVTSAQKNPTAFYLCASSITGDSNQPQHFGDGTRLSIL.